The clone carrying this T cell receptor beta chain came up a few times. Germline V gene data show CDR1 as SNHLY and CDR2 as FYNNEI. This CDR3 comprises 13 residues. V was trimmed by 6 bases and J by 7 bases, leaving 13 bases between them. Using immunoSEQ multiplex PCR, the repertoire was profiled, and TCRdb retains in-frame clones only, with some absent. The table records some 100,000 clones, around 84% of them present only once. This specimen belongs to a study of blood T cell repertoires in COVID-19. Study details: PBMCs, B-cell-depleted T cells, or T cells provided the cDNA or gDNA that made up the material.

This clonotype originated in a woman aged 55-70 years with acute or convalescent COVID-19. The material sequenced was peripheral blood. The rearrangement uses TRBV2 and TRBJ1-5; no reliable D call. The DNA for the CDR3 is TGTGCCAGCAGCCGAGGGTTGGGGCAGCCCCAGCATTTT. This codes for CASSRGLGQPQHF.